Listed here are 15 T cell receptor beta chains from one sample, sequenced in a study of CD8+ T cells in alopecia areata. cDNA serving as the sequencing template came from extracted, reverse transcribed RNA. Repertoires were generated with immunoSEQ multiplex PCR, while TCRdb's copy carries only in-frame clones and drops some. The sample lists about 200,000 clones, around 50% occurring once. The sample was CD8+ T cells sorted from blood. The source is a human donor in good health.

This chain connects TRBV7-8 to TRBJ2-5; TRBD2 matches at 9 bases. The CDR3 is made up of 16 amino acids. V was pared by 1 base and J by 2 bases, with 5 bases of the junction left unmatched. Germline V gene lookup returns CDR1 SGHVS and CDR2 FQNEAQ. The CDR3 region has the DNA TGTGCCAGCAGCTTAGGGGCTAGCGGGGAGCAAGAGACCCAGTACTTC. Its translation is CASSLGASGEQETQYF.

The chain employs TRBV13 and TRBJ1-1; D call uncertain. The CDR3 length is 12 residues. Trimming removed 2 bases at V and 8 bases at J, with 9 bases between. Germline V gene data show CDR1 as PRHDT and CDR2 as FYEKMQ (reference sequence). In nucleotides, the CDR3 is TGTGCCAGCAGCTTACAACAGCTCGAAGCTTTCTTT. Translated: CASSLQQLEAFF.

The chain has TRBV4-1 and TRBJ2-3, with D perhaps assigned TRBD1 or TRBD2 (6 bases each). Trimming took 0 bases from V and 0 from J, leaving 13 bases between them. Germline CDR1 and CDR2: MGHRA and YSYEKL. CDR3 length equals 17 residues. DNA of the CDR3: TGCGCCAGCAGCCAAGAGAGGGGGGTCAAAAGCACAGATACGCAGTATTTT. Its protein is CASSQERGVKSTDTQYF.

J is TRBJ1-2 and V is TRBV15, with a weak D call TRBD1 (5 bases). Germline CDR1 and CDR2: LNHNV and YYDKDF (reference sequence). Trimming removed 1 base at V and 8 bases at J, with 20 bases between. This CDR3 comprises 16 residues. The CDR3 region has the DNA TGTGCCACCAGCAGAGTCTCGGGACGGGGAATCGGGGGCTACACCTTC. Translated: CATSRVSGRGIGGYTF.

This clone has just a few counts. CDR3 sequence (DNA): TGTGCCACCAGCGCTTACCGGGACACAGATAATTCACCCCTCCACTTT. Translated: CATSAYRDTDNSPLHF. The chain couples TRBV15 to TRBJ1-6, with D possibly TRBD1 on 6 matching bases. The V end was cut by 5 bases, the J end by 5 bases, with 16 bases between. The germline V gene has CDR1 LNHNV and CDR2 YYDKDF (reference sequence). The CDR3 contains 16 residues.

The chain employs TRBV6-5 and TRBJ2-3; no firm D call. V was clipped by 2 bases and J by 2 bases, with 8 bases between them. The CDR3 covers 14 residues. Germline V gene data show CDR1 as MNHEY and CDR2 as SVGAGI. In nucleotides, the CDR3 is TGTGCCAGCAGTTACCGCCTAGTCACAGATACGCAGTATTTT. Amino acids: CASSYRLVTDTQYF.

The chain uses TRBV9 and TRBJ2-5; D gene ambiguous. Trimming removed 2 bases at V and 2 bases at J, with 10 bases between. The CDR3 consists of 14 residues. Germline V gene lookup returns CDR1 SGDLS and CDR2 YYNGEE. CDR3 protein: CASSVRDGQETQYF. The CDR3 DNA reads as TGTGCCAGCAGCGTCAGAGACGGTCAAGAGACCCAGTACTTC.

The V and J genes are TRBV12-5 and TRBJ1-5; unclear D gene. This CDR3 is built from 12 residues. V lost 1 base to trimming and J lost 5 bases, with 3 bases between them. Germline-derived CDR1 and CDR2 are LGHNT and FRNRAP. CDR3 in DNA: TGTGCTAGTGGTTTGGGACATCAGCCCCAGCATTTT. This sequence encodes CASGLGHQPQHF.

This clone came up a few times. The DNA for the CDR3 is TGTGCCAGTAGTAGAGGGGGATACAATGAGCAGTTCTTC. This encodes CASSRGGYNEQFF. The chain joins TRBV19 to TRBJ2-1, with D maybe TRBD1 (6 bases). The CDR3 has 13 residues. The V end was cut by 4 bases, the J end by 4 bases, with 8 bases between. Per germline, CDR1 LNHDA and CDR2 SQIVND (reference sequence).

This chain joins TRBV5-6 and TRBJ1-2; D may be TRBD1 (5 bases). Trimming left V 3 bases short and J 0 bases short, with 9 bases between. The CDR3 runs 14 residues. CDR1 and CDR2 (germline): SGHDT, YYEEEE. CDR3 amino acids: CASSSPGTNYGYTF. The CDR3 DNA is TGTGCCAGCAGCTCCCCAGGGACTAACTATGGCTACACCTTC. Based on the CDR3 plus reference TRBV5-6 and TRBJ1-2, the full variable domain is DAGVTQSPTHLIKTRGQQVTLRCSPKSGHDTVSWYQQALGQGPQFIFQYYEEEERQRGNFPDRFSGHQFPNYSSELNVNALLLGDSALYLCASSSPGTNYGYTFGSGTRLTVV.

DNA of the CDR3: TGCAGCGTCGGGACAGGGGGGGGCTACACCTTC. Amino acids: CSVGTGGGYTF. The V gene is TRBV29-1, the J gene TRBJ1-2, with TRBD1 matching over 11 bases. Germline loops: CDR1 SQVTM, CDR2 ANQGSEA. This CDR3 region has 11 residues. V lost 6 bases, J lost 8 bases, and 2 bases stayed unmatched. The full variable domain, completed using reference TRBV29-1 and TRBJ1-2, is SAVISQKPSRDICQRGTSLTIQCQVDSQVTMMFWYRQQPGQSLTLIATANQGSEATYESGFVIDKFPISRPNLTFSTLTVSNMSPEDSSIYLCSVGTGGGYTFGSGTRLTVV.

J is TRBJ2-1 and V is TRBV27; 14 positions agree with TRBD2. With V trimmed by 4 bases and J by 9 bases, 5 bases remained unmatched. Germline CDR1 reads MNHEY; CDR2 reads SMNVEV (reference sequence). This CDR3 has 15 amino acids. CDR3 amino acids: CASSSKGLAGAEQFF. CDR3 nucleotides: TGTGCCAGCAGTTCCAAGGGACTAGCGGGGGCTGAGCAGTTCTTC.

V usage is TRBV30 and J usage is TRBJ1-1; D remains ambiguous. There are 14 residues in the CDR3. V was pared by 0 bases and J by 1 base, with 9 bases between. Germline V gene sequence: CDR1 GTSNPN, CDR2 SVGIG (reference sequence). CDR3 coding DNA: TGTGCCTGGAGTGTAGTGATTCAGAACACTGAAGCTTTCTTT. The encoded protein is CAWSVVIQNTEAFF.

The chain joins TRBV7-9 to TRBJ2-7; a possible D gene is TRBD2 (6 bases). Trimming stripped 5 bases from V and 7 bases from J, with 15 bases between. This CDR3 has 13 amino acids. Germline V gene sequence: CDR1 SEHNR, CDR2 FQNEAQ (reference sequence). In DNA, the CDR3 is TGTGCCAGCAGCACCTTGGGAGGCCCGGAGCAGTACTTC. It encodes CASSTLGGPEQYF.

V and J are TRBV15 and TRBJ1-2, with D perhaps TRBD1 (5 bases). The CDR3 spans 13 residues. V was clipped by 1 base and J by 8 bases, with 11 bases between them. Germline lookup yields CDR1 LNHNV and CDR2 YYDKDF (reference sequence). The CDR3 protein is CATSRGGKWGYTF. The CDR3 DNA is TGTGCCACCAGCAGAGGGGGGAAATGGGGCTACACCTTC.